The 27 T cell receptor beta chains below were found in one sample sequenced in a study of blood T cells in healthy people across ages. A second PCR, run for roughly 7 to 12 cycles, used a sample-barcoded 5' primer plus a J-beta primer mix. MiXCR was run by TCRdb on the 5' RACE reads, yielding one entry per CDR3 protein. The table includes roughly 730,000 distinct CDR3 sequences, roughly three fifths detected once. Material: blood. Every receptor here comes from a man in his forties or fifties in good health.

The V call is TRBV2, the J call TRBJ2-1; TRBD2 matches at 8 bases. Trimming cost V 8 bases and J 6 bases; bases outside gene matches: 9. This CDR3 spans 14 amino acids. The germline V gene encodes CDR1 SNHLY and CDR2 FYNNEI. The CDR3 region is CASLRGGAANEQFF. The DNA for the CDR3 is TGTGCCAGCTTACGGGGGGGAGCCGCCAATGAGCAGTTCTTC.

There are a few counts of this clonotype. The chain employs TRBV28 and TRBJ2-3; the D is unclear. The germline V gene has CDR1 MDHEN and CDR2 SYDVKM. The V gene lost 4 bases and the J gene lost 8 bases, with 16 bases spanning the gap. The CDR3 is made up of 14 amino acids. The CDR3 region is CASSSPLERSTQYF. CDR3 nucleotide sequence: TGTGCCAGCAGTTCCCCCCTAGAAAGGAGTACGCAGTATTTT.

This chain connects TRBV3-1 to TRBJ2-1, with D perhaps matching TRBD2 (6 bases). Trimming took off 4 bases at V and 7 bases at J, with 17 bases between the two ends. The CDR3 runs 15 residues. The germline V gene encodes CDR1 LGHDT and CDR2 YNNKEL (reference sequence). In DNA, the CDR3 is TGTGCCAGCAGCCCAGGCGGGGAAAGCAGGAATGAGCAGTTCTTC. Protein product: CASSPGGESRNEQFF.

This chain uses TRBV12-3 or TRBV12-4 with TRBJ2-3, with 12 bases aligning to TRBD1. The V gene end was trimmed by 4 bases and the J gene end by 6 bases; junction bases not matched to a gene: 8. CDR3 length: 16 residues. CDR3 region: CASSSSGTGGMDTQYF. The CDR3 bases are TGTGCCAGCAGTTCTTCCGGGACAGGGGGCATGGATACGCAGTATTTT.

This rearrangement joins TRBV5-1 to TRBJ2-5, with a tentative D call TRBD2 (6 bases). This CDR3 comprises 16 residues. Germline V gives CDR1 SGHRS, CDR2 YFSETQ. Trimming pared 4 bases from V and 5 bases from J, leaving 21 bases between. CDR3 amino acids: CASSLEGRRLGETQYF. DNA for the CDR3: TGCGCCAGCAGCCTGGAGGGACGGAGGCTGGGGGAGACCCAGTACTTC.

V usage is TRBV20-1 and J usage is TRBJ2-3; tentative D call: TRBD2 (6 bases). This CDR3 is 16 amino acids long. CDR1 is DFQATT and CDR2 is SNEGSKA in the germline V gene (reference sequence). Deletions cut 4 bases from V and 1 base from J, with 18 bases between. In DNA form, the CDR3 reads TGCAGTGCTACCGGGGCCCAAGGAGGGGGCACAGATACGCAGTATTTT. It translates to CSATGAQGGGTDTQYF.

The chain links TRBV6-5 to TRBJ1-5; D not certain. The CDR3 consists of 18 residues. The V gene's germline CDR1 is MNHEY and CDR2 SVGAGI. Trimming cost V 0 bases and J 2 bases, with 17 bases left between them. CDR3 amino acids: CASSYSAGSPSGNQPQHF. The DNA of the CDR3 is TGTGCCAGCAGTTACTCCGCCGGCAGTCCTTCGGGCAATCAGCCCCAGCATTTT.

This clonotype was seen only a few times. V is TRBV28 and J is TRBJ2-5; D not certain. CDR1 is MDHEN, CDR2 SYDVKM, per germline. V was pared by 4 bases and J by 1 base, with 7 bases between. CDR3 size: 13 residues. The CDR3 DNA is TGTGCCAGCAGTTGGTCGGCCCAAGAGACCCAGTACTTC. Translating gives CASSWSAQETQYF.

The V call is TRBV4-2, the J call TRBJ1-6; D perhaps matches TRBD1 (6 bases). The CDR3 is made up of 14 amino acids. CDR1 is LGHNA, CDR2 YNFKEQ, per germline. Trimming took 1 base from V and 17 from J, leaving 18 bases between them. The CDR3 coding sequence is TGTGCCAGCAGCCAAGCCTCCGGGCCCGGGGGCATCCACTTT. The encoded protein is CASSQASGPGGIHF.

This chain links TRBV18 with TRBJ1-1, with D unclear. The V and J ends lost 4 bases and 4 bases respectively, with 25 bases between them. The CDR3 consists of 18 residues. Germline V CDR1 and CDR2: KGHSH, LQKENI. The CDR3 DNA sequence: TGTGCCAGCTCACTTAAGGCCGGACTCGGCTGGACGGGCACTGAAGCTTTCTTT. As protein: CASSLKAGLGWTGTEAFF.

The genes are TRBV2 and TRBJ2-4; TRBD2 is a possible D gene (6 bases). The J call may be incorrect, as the DNA end agrees better with TRBJ2-5. This CDR3 comprises 14 residues. CDR1 is SNHLY and CDR2 is FYNNEI in the germline V gene. The CDR3 loop reads CASSERAGQETQYF. The DNA for the CDR3 is TGTGCCAGCAGTGAACGGGCGGGACAAGAGACCCAGTACTTC.

The chain combines TRBV29-1 with TRBJ2-1; D remains ambiguous. CDR3 length: 12 amino acids. Per germline, CDR1 SQVTM and CDR2 ANQGSEA. V was shortened by 2 bases and J by 7 bases, with 9 bases between the two germline ends. The CDR3 nucleotides are TGCAGCGTTGAAAGGTGGGATAATGAGCAGTTCTTC. Its protein is CSVERWDNEQFF.

This clonotype came up a few times. This chain connects TRBV7-2 to TRBJ2-3; D is perhaps TRBD1 or TRBD2 (6 bases each). This CDR3 has 15 residues. V was pared by 7 bases and J by 0 bases, with 14 bases between. Germline CDR1 and CDR2: SGHTA and FQGNSA. In DNA, the CDR3 is TGTGCCAGCACCCAGAGGGGGACTAGCACAGATACGCAGTATTTT. Protein product: CASTQRGTSTDTQYF.

V is TRBV2 and J is TRBJ2-1; the match to TRBD1 covers 9 bases. CDR3 size: 15 residues. Trimming cost V 6 bases and J 7 bases; bases outside gene matches: 10. CDR1 SNHLY and CDR2 FYNNEI come from the germline V gene. This chain's CDR3 is CASRLTGGARNEQFF. CDR3 nucleotides: TGTGCCAGCAGGCTAACAGGGGGCGCGAGGAATGAGCAGTTCTTC.

The chain carries TRBV7-9 and TRBJ2-5, with D maybe TRBD2 (5 bases). Trimming left V 3 bases short and J 5 bases short, with 13 bases between. CDR3 length: 14 residues. Germline loops: CDR1 SEHNR, CDR2 FQNEAQ (reference sequence). CDR3 sequence (DNA): TGTGCCAGCAGCTTGGCTCTAGCTCTGGAGACCCAGTACTTC. Amino acids: CASSLALALETQYF.

This clonotype was counted a single time. The CDR3 loop is CASSFTLGYMNTEAFF. CDR3 DNA sequence: TGTGCCAGCAGTTTCACACTTGGCTACATGAACACTGAAGCTTTCTTT. The gene calls are TRBV27 and TRBJ1-1; D ambiguous. The V gene's germline CDR1 is MNHEY and CDR2 SMNVEV (reference sequence). Trimming pared 3 bases from V and 0 bases from J, leaving 14 bases between. The CDR3 is 16 amino acids.

The count of this clonotype is one. The rearrangement uses TRBV4-1 and TRBJ2-5, with 7 nucleotides matching TRBD1. CDR1 is MGHRA, CDR2 YSYEKL, per germline. This CDR3 spans 15 amino acids. Unmatched junction bases numbered 7, after V lost 4 bases and J lost 2 bases. The CDR3 is CASSRTQGWQETQYF. The CDR3 DNA follows: TGCGCCAGCAGCCGAACACAGGGGTGGCAAGAGACCCAGTACTTC.

This chain uses TRBV10-2 with TRBJ2-5; D possibly uses TRBD1 or TRBD2 (6 bases each). The CDR3 is made up of 15 amino acids. The germline CDR1 and CDR2 sequences are WSHSY and SAAADI. V was shortened by 8 bases and J by 1 base, with 17 bases between the two germline ends. The CDR3 region has the DNA TGCGCCAGCCAGGTGGGGGCGGGGATCCAAGAGACCCAGTACTTC. Translation gives CASQVGAGIQETQYF.

In its sample, this clonotype was seen a few times. The chain combines TRBV9 with TRBJ1-4; the match to TRBD1 covers 9 bases. This CDR3 is built from 15 residues. V gave up 3 bases and J gave up 8 bases; unmatched junction bases: 8. Germline V gene data show CDR1 as SGDLS and CDR2 as YYNGEE. The DNA of the CDR3 is TGTGCCAGCAGCGGAGGGACAGGGTCAATGGAAAAACTGTTTTTT. Residues: CASSGGTGSMEKLFF.

The chain links TRBV10-2 to TRBJ2-4, with D tentatively TRBD2 (6 bases). The DNA matches TRBJ2-7 better at its end, which makes the J call doubtful. There are 17 residues in the CDR3. The germline V gene encodes CDR1 WSHSY and CDR2 SAAADI. CDR3 nucleotides: TGCGCCAGCAGTGAACGGTACCGGCTAGCGAACGTGTACGAGCAGTACTTC. The encoded protein is CASSERYRLANVYEQYF.

This clonotype was counted once. The chain joins TRBV3-1 to TRBJ2-6; perhaps TRBD1 as D (7 bases). The CDR3 is 17 residues long. Germline V CDR1 and CDR2: LGHDT, YNNKEL (reference sequence). Trimming shortened V by 1 base and J by 2 bases, and 12 bases separated the two germline ends. CDR3 protein: CASSQVRGEPGANVLTF. CDR3 nucleotide sequence: TGTGCCAGCAGCCAAGTCAGGGGGGAACCTGGGGCCAACGTCCTGACTTTC.

The V gene is TRBV6-6, the J gene TRBJ2-5, with 8 nucleotides matching TRBD1. Germline loops: CDR1 MNHNY, CDR2 SVGAGI (reference sequence). The CDR3 loop spans 16 amino acids. J was trimmed by 4 bases and V by 5 bases; bases with no gene match: 12. The CDR3 spells CASSIGIQGARETQYF. The DNA for the CDR3 is TGTGCCAGCAGTATCGGCATCCAGGGGGCGCGAGAGACCCAGTACTTC.

The chain links TRBV11-1 to TRBJ2-7; 7 nucleotides line up with TRBD1. Unmatched junction bases numbered 3, after V lost 2 bases and J lost 2 bases. Germline assignment: CDR1 SGHAT and CDR2 FQDESV (reference sequence). The length of the CDR3 is 14 residues. CDR3 in amino acids: CASSLLQGAYEQYF. For the CDR3, the DNA is TGTGCCAGCAGCTTATTGCAGGGGGCCTACGAGCAGTACTTC.

This chain uses TRBV6-2 or TRBV6-3 with TRBJ2-7; 9 nucleotides agree with TRBD2. J lost 1 base, V lost 5 bases, and 6 bases had no gene match. This CDR3 is built from 15 residues. The germline V gene has CDR1 MNHEY and CDR2 SVGEGT. The CDR3, as DNA: TGTGCCAGCAGTACGACTAGCGGTTATTCCTACGAGCAGTACTTC. Protein sequence: CASSTTSGYSYEQYF.

The V and J genes are TRBV9 and TRBJ2-7; 11 positions match TRBD2. The J call may be wrong; the DNA end is better matched by TRBJ2-5. In germline, CDR1 is SGDLS, CDR2 YYNGEE. This CDR3 comprises 18 residues. CDR3 amino acids: CASSVGGAPLAGAETQYF. CDR3 sequence (DNA): TGTGCCAGCAGCGTTGGGGGGGCCCCACTAGCGGGGGCAGAGACCCAGTACTTC.

CDR3 nucleotide sequence: TGTGCCAGCAGCCAAGATCAGACAGGGGATTTATTGGACGAGCAGTACTTC. This sequence encodes CASSQDQTGDLLDEQYF. This rearrangement joins TRBV3-1 to TRBJ2-5; TRBD1 matches 8 bases. The J call may be incorrect, as the DNA end agrees better with TRBJ2-7. CDR1 is LGHDT and CDR2 is YNNKEL in the germline V gene (reference sequence). This CDR3 is 17 amino acids long.

V is TRBV29-1 and J is TRBJ1-1, with TRBD1 as a possible D gene (5 bases). The V gene's germline CDR1 is SQVTM and CDR2 ANQGSEA. The CDR3 consists of 12 residues. The CDR3 is CSNRDSHTEAFF. As DNA, the CDR3 is TGCAGTAACCGGGACTCCCACACTGAAGCTTTCTTT.